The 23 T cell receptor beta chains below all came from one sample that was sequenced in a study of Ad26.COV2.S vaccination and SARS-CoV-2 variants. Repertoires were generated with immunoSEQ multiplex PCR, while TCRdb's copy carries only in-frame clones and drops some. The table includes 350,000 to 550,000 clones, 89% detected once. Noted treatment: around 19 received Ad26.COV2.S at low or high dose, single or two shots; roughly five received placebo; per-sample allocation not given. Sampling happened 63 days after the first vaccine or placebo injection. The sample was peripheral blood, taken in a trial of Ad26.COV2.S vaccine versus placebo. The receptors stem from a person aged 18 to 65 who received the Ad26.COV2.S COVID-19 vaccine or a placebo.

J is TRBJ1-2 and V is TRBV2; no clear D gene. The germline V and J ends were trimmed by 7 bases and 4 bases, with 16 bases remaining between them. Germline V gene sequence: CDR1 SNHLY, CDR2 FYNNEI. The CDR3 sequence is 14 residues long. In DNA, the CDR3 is TGTGCCAGCACCCGAGGGTGGGCGTTCTATGGCTACACCTTC. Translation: CASTRGWAFYGYTF.

Here the CDR3 DNA reads TGCGCCAGCAGCCAAGGCGAGGAGGTGGCAGCCCCTTGTTGCGTC. Translation: CASSQGEEVAAPCCV. The chain recombines TRBV4-1 with TRBJ2-7; possible D gene TRBD2, 5 bases. The CDR3 has 15 amino acids. Germline CDR1 MGHRA, CDR2 YSYEKL.

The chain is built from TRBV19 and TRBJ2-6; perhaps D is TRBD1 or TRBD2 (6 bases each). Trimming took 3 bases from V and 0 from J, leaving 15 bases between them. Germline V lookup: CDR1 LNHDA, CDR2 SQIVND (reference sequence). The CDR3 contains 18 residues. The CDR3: CASSIRGGSLSGANVLTF. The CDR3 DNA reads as TGTGCCAGTAGTATTAGAGGGGGGTCACTCTCTGGGGCCAACGTCCTGACTTTC.

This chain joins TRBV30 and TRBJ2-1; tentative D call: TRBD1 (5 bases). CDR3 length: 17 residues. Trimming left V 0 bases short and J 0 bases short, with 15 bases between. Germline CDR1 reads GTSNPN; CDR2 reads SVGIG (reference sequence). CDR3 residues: CAWSVGVTSFSYNEQFF. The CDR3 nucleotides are TGTGCCTGGAGTGTAGGGGTCACCTCTTTCTCCTACAATGAGCAGTTCTTC. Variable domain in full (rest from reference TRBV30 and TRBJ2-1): SQTIHQWPATLVQPVGSPLSLECTVEGTSNPNLYWYRQAAGRGLQLLFYSVGIGQISSEVPQNLSASRPQDRQFILSSKKLLLSDSGFYLCAWSVGVTSFSYNEQFFGPGTRLTVL.

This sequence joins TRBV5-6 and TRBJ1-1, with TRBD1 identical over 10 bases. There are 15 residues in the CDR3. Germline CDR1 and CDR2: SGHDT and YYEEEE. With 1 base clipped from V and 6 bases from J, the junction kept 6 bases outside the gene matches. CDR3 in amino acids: CASSLWDRGPAEAFF. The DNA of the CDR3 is TGTGCCAGCAGCTTGTGGGACAGGGGTCCCGCTGAAGCTTTCTTT.

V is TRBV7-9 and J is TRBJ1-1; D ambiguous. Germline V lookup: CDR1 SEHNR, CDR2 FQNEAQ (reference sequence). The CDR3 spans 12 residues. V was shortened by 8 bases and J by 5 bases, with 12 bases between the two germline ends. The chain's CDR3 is CASSWAGTEAFF. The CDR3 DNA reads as TGTGCCAGCTCGTGGGCGGGGACTGAAGCTTTCTTT.

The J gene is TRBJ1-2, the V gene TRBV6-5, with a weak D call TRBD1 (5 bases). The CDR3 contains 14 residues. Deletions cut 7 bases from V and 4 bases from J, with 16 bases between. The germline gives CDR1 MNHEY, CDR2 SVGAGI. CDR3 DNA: TGTGCCAGCATTAGCCAGACAGACGGCTATGGCTACACCTTC. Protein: CASISQTDGYGYTF.

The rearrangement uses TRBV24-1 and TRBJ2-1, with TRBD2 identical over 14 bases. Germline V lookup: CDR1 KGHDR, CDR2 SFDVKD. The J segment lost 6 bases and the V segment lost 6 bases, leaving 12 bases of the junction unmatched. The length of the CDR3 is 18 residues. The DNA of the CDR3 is TGTGCCACCAGTTCACAGGGACTAGCGGGAGTACTCGGCAATGAGCAGTTCTTC. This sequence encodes CATSSQGLAGVLGNEQFF.

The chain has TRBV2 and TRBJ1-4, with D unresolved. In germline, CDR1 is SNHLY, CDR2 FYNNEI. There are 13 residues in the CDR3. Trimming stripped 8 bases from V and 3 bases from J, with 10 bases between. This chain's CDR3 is CASQRSSNEKLFF. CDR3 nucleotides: TGTGCCAGCCAAAGGAGCTCTAATGAAAAACTGTTTTTT.

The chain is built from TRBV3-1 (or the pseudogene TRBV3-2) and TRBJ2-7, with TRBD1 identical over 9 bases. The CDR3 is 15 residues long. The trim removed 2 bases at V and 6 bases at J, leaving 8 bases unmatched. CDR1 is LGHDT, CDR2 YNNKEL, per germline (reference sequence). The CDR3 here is CASSQRWTGEGEQYV. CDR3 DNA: TGTGCCAGCAGCCAACGGTGGACAGGGGAGGGCGAGCAGTACGTC.

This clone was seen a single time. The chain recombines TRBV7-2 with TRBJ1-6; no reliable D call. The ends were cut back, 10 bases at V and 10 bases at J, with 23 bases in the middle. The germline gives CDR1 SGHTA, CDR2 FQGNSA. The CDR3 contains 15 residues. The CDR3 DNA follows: TGTGCCACCCCTGGGCGTCCGGGAGTAGGGTCACCCCTCCACTTT. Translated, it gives CATPGRPGVGSPLHF.

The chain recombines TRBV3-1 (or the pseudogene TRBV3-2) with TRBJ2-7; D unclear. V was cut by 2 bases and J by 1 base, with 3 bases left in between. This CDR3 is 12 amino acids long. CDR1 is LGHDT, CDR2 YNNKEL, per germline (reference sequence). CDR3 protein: CASSQPSYEQYF. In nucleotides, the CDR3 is TGTGCCAGCAGCCAACCTTCCTACGAGCAGTACTTC.

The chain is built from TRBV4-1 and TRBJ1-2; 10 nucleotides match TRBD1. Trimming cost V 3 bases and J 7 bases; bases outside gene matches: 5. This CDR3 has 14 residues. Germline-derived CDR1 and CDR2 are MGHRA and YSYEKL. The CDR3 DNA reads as TGCGCCAGCAGCCACGGGACAGGGGTACGTGGCTACACCTTC. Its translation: CASSHGTGVRGYTF.

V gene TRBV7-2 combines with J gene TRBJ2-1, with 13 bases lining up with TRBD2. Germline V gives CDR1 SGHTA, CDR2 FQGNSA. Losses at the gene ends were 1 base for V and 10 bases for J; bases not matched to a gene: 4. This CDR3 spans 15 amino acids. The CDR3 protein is CASSLVPGLAGEQFF. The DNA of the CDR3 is TGTGCCAGCAGCTTAGTTCCGGGACTAGCGGGGGAGCAGTTCTTC.

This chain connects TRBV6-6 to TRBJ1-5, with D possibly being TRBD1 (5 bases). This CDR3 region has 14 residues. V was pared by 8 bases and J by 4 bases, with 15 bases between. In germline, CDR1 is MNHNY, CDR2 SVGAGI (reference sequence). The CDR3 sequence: CASRGTLMNQPQHF. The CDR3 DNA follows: TGTGCCAGCCGCGGGACGCTCATGAATCAGCCCCAGCATTTT.

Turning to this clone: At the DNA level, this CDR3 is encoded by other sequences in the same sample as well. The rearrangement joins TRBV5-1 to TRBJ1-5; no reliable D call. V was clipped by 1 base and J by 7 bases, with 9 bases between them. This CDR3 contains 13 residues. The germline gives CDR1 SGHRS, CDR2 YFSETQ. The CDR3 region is CASSLRGSQPQHF. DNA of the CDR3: TGCGCCAGCAGCTTGCGAGGTTCCCAGCCCCAGCATTTT. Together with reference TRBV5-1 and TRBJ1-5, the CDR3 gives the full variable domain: KAGVTQTPRYLIKTRGQQVTLSCSPISGHRSVSWYQQTPGQGLQFLFEYFSETQRNKGNFPGRFSGRQFSNSRSEMNVSTLELGDSALYLCASSLRGSQPQHFGDGTRLSIL.

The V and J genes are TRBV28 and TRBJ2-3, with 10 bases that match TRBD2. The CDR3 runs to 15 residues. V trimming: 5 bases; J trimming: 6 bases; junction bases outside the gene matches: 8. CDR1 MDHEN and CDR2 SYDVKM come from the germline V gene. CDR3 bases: TGTGCCAGCAGTGTAGCGGGAGGAAGAGTGGATACGCAGTATTTT. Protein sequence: CASSVAGGRVDTQYF.

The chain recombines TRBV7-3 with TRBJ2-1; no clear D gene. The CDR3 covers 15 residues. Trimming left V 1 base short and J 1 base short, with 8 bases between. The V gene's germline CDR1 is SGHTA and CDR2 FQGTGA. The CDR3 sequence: CASSLMRASYNEQFF. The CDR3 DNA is TGTGCCAGCAGCTTAATGAGAGCTTCCTACAATGAGCAGTTCTTC.

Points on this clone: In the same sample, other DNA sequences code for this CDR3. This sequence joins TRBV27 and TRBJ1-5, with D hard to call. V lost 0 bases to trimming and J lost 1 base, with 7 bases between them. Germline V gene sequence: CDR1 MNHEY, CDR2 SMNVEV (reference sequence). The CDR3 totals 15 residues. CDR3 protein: CASSLSRGSNQPQHF. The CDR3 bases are TGTGCCAGCAGTTTATCTCGTGGGAGCAATCAGCCCCAGCATTTT.

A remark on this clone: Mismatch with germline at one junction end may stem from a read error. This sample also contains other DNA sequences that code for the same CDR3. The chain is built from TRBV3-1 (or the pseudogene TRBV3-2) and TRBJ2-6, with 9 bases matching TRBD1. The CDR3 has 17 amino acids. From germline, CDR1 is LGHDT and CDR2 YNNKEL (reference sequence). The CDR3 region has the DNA TGTGCCAGCAGCCCGTCCCGGGACAGGGCCGGGGCCAATGTCCTGACTTTC. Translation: CASSPSRDRAGANVLTF.

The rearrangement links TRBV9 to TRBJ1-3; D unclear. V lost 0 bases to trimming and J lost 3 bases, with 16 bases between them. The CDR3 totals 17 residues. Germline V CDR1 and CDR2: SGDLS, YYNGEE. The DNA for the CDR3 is TGTGCCAGCAGCGTAGGGGAGCAAGGTACACTTGGAAACACCATATATTTT. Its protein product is CASSVGEQGTLGNTIYF.

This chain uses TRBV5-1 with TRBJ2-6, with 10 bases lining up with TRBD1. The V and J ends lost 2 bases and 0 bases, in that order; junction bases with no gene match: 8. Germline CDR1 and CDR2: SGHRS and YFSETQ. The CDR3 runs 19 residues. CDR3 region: CASSFRTGTGASGANVLTF. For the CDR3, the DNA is TGCGCCAGCAGCTTTAGGACTGGGACAGGGGCCTCTGGGGCCAACGTCCTGACTTTC.

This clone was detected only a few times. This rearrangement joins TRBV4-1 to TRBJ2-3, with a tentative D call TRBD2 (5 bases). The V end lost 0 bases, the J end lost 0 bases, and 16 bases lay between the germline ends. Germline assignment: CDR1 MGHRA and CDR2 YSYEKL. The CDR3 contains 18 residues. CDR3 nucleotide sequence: TGCGCCAGCAGCCAAGATCGGTGGACTTACGCTAGCACAGATACGCAGTATTTT. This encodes CASSQDRWTYASTDTQYF.